This T cell receptor (beta chain) is from a study of T cells in Graves' hyperthyroidism and ophthalmopathy. Study details: At the time of initial diagnosis and before any treatment, peripheral blood was collected. Study-wide results and caveats: The model made its ophthalmopathy prediction, and onset followed a median 6.5 months later.

Stability of Graves' hyperthyroidism was defined as absent ophthalmopathy progression within 18 months. Diagnosis rested on symptoms, serum thyroxine and TRAb, thyroid ultrasound, and orbital computed tomography. As to this clonotype: The antigen remains undetermined.

Template material for amplifying TCR beta CDR3 regions consisted of RNA transcripts. A set of HTBI primers served as the primers for a first-round RT-PCR of the TCR CDR3. TCRdb re-called the multiplex PCR reads through MiXCR, storing one row per CDR3 protein. The sample holds some 420,000 distinct CDR3 sequences; roughly 15% are singletons and the top ten take about 5%. This TCR was sampled from a woman aged 18-29 years with Graves' hyperthyroidism. The sequenced sample was blood.

CDR3 sequence: CSASIRDLWAGSYTF. The CDR3 DNA is TGCAGTGCGTCGATCCGGGACCTGTGGGCTGGAAGCTACACCTTC. The genes are TRBV20-1 and TRBJ1-2; tentative D call: TRBD1 (5 bases). The V gene lost 6 bases and the J gene lost 9 bases, with 26 bases spanning the gap. This CDR3 is built from 15 residues. Germline CDR1 DFQATT, CDR2 SNEGSKA (reference sequence).